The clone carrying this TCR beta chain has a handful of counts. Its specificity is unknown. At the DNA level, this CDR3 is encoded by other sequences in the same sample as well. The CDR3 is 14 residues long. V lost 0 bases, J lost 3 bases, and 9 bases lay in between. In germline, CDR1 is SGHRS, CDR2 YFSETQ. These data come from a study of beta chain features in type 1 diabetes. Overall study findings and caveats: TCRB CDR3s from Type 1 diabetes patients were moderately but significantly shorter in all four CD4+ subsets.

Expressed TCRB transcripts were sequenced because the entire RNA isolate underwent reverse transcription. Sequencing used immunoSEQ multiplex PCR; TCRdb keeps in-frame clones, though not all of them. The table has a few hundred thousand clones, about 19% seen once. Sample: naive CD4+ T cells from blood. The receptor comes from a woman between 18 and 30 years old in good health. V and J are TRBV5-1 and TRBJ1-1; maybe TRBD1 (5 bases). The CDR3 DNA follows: TGCGCCAGCAGCTTGGTTGGGGGGGACACTGAAGCTTTCTTT. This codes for CASSLVGGDTEAFF.